This TCR beta chain was found in a study of blood T cells in healthy people across ages. This clonotype appeared a few times. Its antigen is not identified. The authors ran a second PCR of roughly 6 to 12 cycles using a sample-barcoded 5' primer and a J-beta primer mix. Via MiXCR, TCRdb re-called the 5' RACE reads, giving one row per CDR3 protein. In the table there are about 1,400,000 distinct CDR3 sequences, about 40% of which are singletons. Study results and limitations: The study could not conclusively compare naive and antigen-experienced cells, given its unsorted PBMCs.

This CDR3 has 12 residues. Looked up from germline, CDR1 is DFQATT and CDR2 is SNEGSKA (reference sequence). The chain links TRBV20-1 to TRBJ2-3, with 8 bases that match TRBD2. Specimen: blood. The sequence derives from a woman younger than 30 in good health. In nucleotides, the CDR3 is TGCAGAGCGGGAGAAGGTACAGATACGCAGTATTTT. Amino acid sequence: CRAGEGTDTQYF.